These 5 T cell receptor beta chains originate from one sample sequenced in a study of T cell responses to AZD1222 COVID-19 vaccine. Sequenced by immunoSEQ multiplex PCR; TCRdb stores in-frame clones only, minus some. The repertoire holds more than 95,000 clones, with around 76% as singletons. The source material was peripheral blood, sampled on day 0 of AZD1222 vaccination. The receptor set was obtained from an adult in good health.

This chain links TRBV6-1 with TRBJ1-2; D is perhaps TRBD1 (6 bases). V lost 1 base, J lost 4 bases, and 16 bases lay in between. CDR1 and CDR2 from the germline V gene are MNHNS and SASEGT. CDR3 length equals 16 residues. The chain's CDR3 is CASSEVVVRGGYGYTF. The CDR3, as DNA: TGTGCCAGCAGTGAAGTAGTGGTCAGGGGAGGCTATGGCTACACCTTC.

The J gene is TRBJ2-7, the V gene TRBV10-2; possible D gene TRBD2, 5 bases. This CDR3 has 16 amino acids. V lost 2 bases to trimming and J lost 2 bases, with 16 bases between them. Germline assignment: CDR1 WSHSY and CDR2 SAAADI. CDR3 sequence reads: CASSEGPGGQTYEQYF. The CDR3, as DNA: TGCGCCAGCAGTGAGGGCCCCGGCGGGCAGACCTACGAGCAGTACTTC.

The rearrangement links TRBV5-5 to TRBJ2-7; D not resolved. Per germline, CDR1 SGHKS and CDR2 YYEKEE (reference sequence). V dropped 2 bases and J dropped 5 bases, with 17 bases sitting between them. There are 15 residues in the CDR3. CDR3 sequence reads: CASSLGLINSDEQYF. CDR3 DNA sequence: TGTGCCAGCAGCTTAGGGCTAATTAATTCAGACGAGCAGTACTTC.

The chain joins TRBV6-1 to TRBJ2-4, with TRBD1 identical over 9 bases. The germline gives CDR1 MNHNS, CDR2 SASEGT. The CDR3 spans 18 residues. V dropped 2 bases and J dropped 0; count of bases not matched to a gene: 8. This CDR3 is CASSERDRAAIAKNIQYF. CDR3 nucleotide sequence: TGTGCCAGCAGTGAAAGGGACAGGGCTGCTATAGCCAAAAACATTCAGTACTTC.

The chain is built from TRBV7-2 and TRBJ1-5; D ambiguous. Germline loops: CDR1 SGHTA, CDR2 FQGNSA. This CDR3 comprises 13 residues. The V end lost 1 base, the J end lost 5 bases, and 6 bases lay between the germline ends. The CDR3 protein is CASSLDRYQPQHF. In DNA, the CDR3 is TGTGCCAGCAGCTTAGACAGATATCAGCCCCAGCATTTT. Based on the CDR3 plus reference TRBV7-2 and TRBJ1-5, the full variable domain is GAGVSQSPSNKVTEKGKDVELRCDPISGHTALYWYRQSLGQGLEFLIYFQGNSAPDKSGLPSDRFSAERTGGSVSTLTIQRTQQEDSAVYLCASSLDRYQPQHFGDGTRLSIL.